The entry that follows covers one TCR beta chain sequence. The sample originates from a study of blood T cell repertoires in COVID-19. Turning to the study itself: The samples span acute and convalescent COVID-19 from the United States, Italy and Spain. T cells, B-cell-depleted T cells, or PBMCs supplied cDNA or gDNA.

As processed by the authors: Reference gene primer amplification in the assay estimated nucleated cell counts. Sequencing was performed with immunoSEQ multiplex PCR; in TCRdb, only in-frame clones are kept and a portion is missing. V, J and clone size are taken as reported in that table, and D and trimming were inferred from the DNA itself. The table records approximately 300,000 clones, 80% to 95% of them present only once. A Seattle source enrolled patients during active infection and followed them longitudinally. The CDR3 runs 14 residues. Germline loops: CDR1 SGHTA, CDR2 FQGNSA. J gave up 4 bases and V 2 bases, and 3 bases lay outside the gene matches.

The chain carries TRBV7-2 and TRBJ2-5; 8 bases align to TRBD2. The sequenced sample consisted of peripheral blood. The source is a woman aged 25 to 39 with COVID-19, enrolled during active disease. The CDR3 sequence: CASSLRAGVETQYF. CDR3 nucleotide sequence: TGTGCCAGCAGCTTACGAGCGGGAGTAGAGACCCAGTACTTC.